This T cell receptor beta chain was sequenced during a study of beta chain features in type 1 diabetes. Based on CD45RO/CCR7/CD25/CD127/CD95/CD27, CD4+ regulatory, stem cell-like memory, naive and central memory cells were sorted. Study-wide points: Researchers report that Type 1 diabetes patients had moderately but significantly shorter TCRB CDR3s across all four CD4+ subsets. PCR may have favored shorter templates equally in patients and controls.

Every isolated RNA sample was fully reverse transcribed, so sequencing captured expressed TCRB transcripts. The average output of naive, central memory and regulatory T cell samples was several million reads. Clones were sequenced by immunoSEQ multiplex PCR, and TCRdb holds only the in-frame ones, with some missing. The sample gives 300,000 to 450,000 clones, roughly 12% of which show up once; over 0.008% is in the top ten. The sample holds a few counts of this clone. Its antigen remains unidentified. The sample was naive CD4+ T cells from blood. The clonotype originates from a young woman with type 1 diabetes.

CDR3 DNA: TGTGCCAGCAGCAAACGAGCGGGGGGGCCAGGCAGTGAGCAGTTCTTC. It specifies CASSKRAGGPGSEQFF. The chain employs TRBV5-4 and TRBJ2-1, with 10 bases identical to TRBD2. J gave up 9 bases and V 4 bases, and 13 bases lay outside the gene matches. Germline values: CDR1 SGHNT, CDR2 YYREEE (reference sequence). There are 16 residues in the CDR3.